This TCR beta chain was identified during a study of blood T cell repertoires in COVID-19. The overall study: Samples taken during acute and convalescent COVID-19 were collected in the United States, Italy and Spain. Nucleic acid was either cDNA or gDNA, and it came from T cells, B-cell-depleted T cells, or PBMCs.

Under the authors' procedure: Nucleated cell number was recorded as an estimate derived from reference gene primer amplification. Repertoires were generated with immunoSEQ multiplex PCR, while TCRdb's copy carries only in-frame clones and drops some. The V and J calls and clone size are taken from that table; D and trimming were inferred from the DNA. This sample carries around 140,000 clones, just over 85% of them seen once, and the ten largest clones take less than 2%. Per germline, CDR1 MGHDK and CDR2 SYGVNS. Losses at the gene ends were 0 bases for V and 5 bases for J; bases not matched to a gene: 8. The CDR3 loop spans 16 amino acids.

V and J are TRBV25-1 and TRBJ2-3; 7 positions match TRBD2. Specimen: peripheral blood. The clonotype comes from an older woman with acute or convalescent COVID-19. The DNA for the CDR3 is TGTGCCAGCAGTGAATACGCGGCGGGGGTGAAAGATACGCAGTATTTT. It specifies CASSEYAAGVKDTQYF.